The 28 T cell receptor beta chains below all came from one sample that was sequenced in a study of shared clonotypes between healthy human individuals. The data were produced by immunoSEQ multiplex PCR, yet TCRdb's version contains in-frame clones alone and is incomplete. The sample includes about 680,000 clones, around 92% of them seen just once. CD45RO-negative CD8 cells positively selected for CCR7 made up the naive population, which excluded terminally differentiated effector memory CD45RA+ cells. Sequencing used naive CD8+ T cells sorted from blood. Receptor source: a man aged 25-45 years in good health.

The chain combines TRBV28 with TRBJ2-3; perhaps TRBD1 as D (8 bases). This CDR3 is built from 19 residues. Germline V CDR1 and CDR2: MDHEN, SYDVKM. V was clipped by 4 bases and J by 3 bases, with 26 bases between them. The CDR3 spells CASSYDRGASGGVTDTQYF. The CDR3 DNA is TGTGCCAGCAGTTATGACAGGGGCGCTAGCGGAGGGGTAACAGATACGCAGTATTTT.

Here the CDR3 reads CASSFDPLLGTGYTYEQYF. The CDR3 DNA is TGTGCCAGCAGCTTTGACCCGTTACTAGGGACAGGGTATACCTACGAGCAGTACTTC. The V gene is TRBV7-2, the J gene TRBJ2-7, with 9 positions matching TRBD1. This CDR3 contains 19 residues. V gave up 3 bases and J gave up 2 bases; unmatched junction bases: 17. Germline V gives CDR1 SGHTA, CDR2 FQGNSA.

V gene TRBV7-2 combines with J gene TRBJ2-1; TRBD1 matches 7 bases. Germline values: CDR1 SGHTA, CDR2 FQGNSA. The V segment lost 3 bases and the J segment 4 bases; nucleotides outside the gene matches: 6. The length of the CDR3 is 15 residues. CDR3 sequence reads: CASSFGTVGYNEQFF. The CDR3 DNA follows: TGTGCCAGCAGCTTTGGGACAGTTGGGTACAATGAGCAGTTCTTC.

The genes are TRBV29-1 and TRBJ2-1, with D possibly matching TRBD2 (6 bases). Germline CDR1 reads SQVTM; CDR2 reads ANQGSEA. V was clipped by 5 bases and J by 6 bases, with 17 bases between them. CDR3 length: 14 residues. CDR3 loop: CSVLGAGKSNEQFF. The DNA for the CDR3 is TGCAGCGTTTTAGGAGCGGGTAAAAGCAATGAGCAGTTCTTC.

In its sample, this clone was seen a few times. The V gene is TRBV9, the J gene TRBJ1-2, with TRBD1 matching over 8 bases. V was clipped by 5 bases and J by 7 bases; unmatched bases: 1. The length of the CDR3 is 11 residues. The V gene's germline CDR1 is SGDLS and CDR2 YYNGEE. The CDR3 DNA sequence: TGTGCCAGCAGGCAGGGGGCTGGCTACACCTTC. It encodes CASRQGAGYTF.

The chain recombines TRBV27 with TRBJ2-7, with 8 bases aligning to TRBD2. The CDR3 totals 13 residues. From germline, CDR1 is MNHEY and CDR2 SMNVEV (reference sequence). J gave up 3 bases and V 7 bases, and 5 bases lay outside the gene matches. CDR3: CASMPSGFYEQYF. The CDR3 DNA reads as TGTGCCAGCATGCCTAGCGGGTTCTACGAGCAGTACTTC.

This clone was found once. CDR3 nucleotides: TGTGCCAGTAGGGGGGAGCGAGAGACCGGGGAGCTGTTTTTT. Amino acids: CASRGERETGELFF. The V and J genes are TRBV6-6 and TRBJ2-2; the D gene could be TRBD1 or TRBD2 (6 bases each). V lost 9 bases to trimming and J lost 5 bases, with 16 bases between them. CDR3 length: 14 residues. CDR1 and CDR2 from the germline V gene are MNHNY and SVGAGI (reference sequence).

The chain has TRBV19 and TRBJ1-1; TRBD1 is a possible D gene (5 bases). The CDR3 has 15 amino acids. V lost 6 bases to trimming and J lost 0 bases, with 14 bases between them. CDR1 and CDR2 from the germline V gene are LNHDA and SQIVND (reference sequence). The CDR3 loop is CASSNLGPLNTEAFF. Here the CDR3 DNA reads TGTGCCAGTAGCAACCTGGGACCATTGAACACTGAAGCTTTCTTT.

V and J are TRBV19 and TRBJ2-7; a possible D gene is TRBD1 (5 bases). CDR1 LNHDA and CDR2 SQIVND come from the germline V gene (reference sequence). The CDR3 totals 14 residues. V shed 7 bases and J shed 3 bases, with 16 bases lying between them. The CDR3 DNA follows: TGTGCCAGTACCCCTGGGGCAGGTGACTACGAGCAGTACTTC. Amino acids: CASTPGAGDYEQYF.

The chain uses TRBV10-2 and TRBJ2-7, with 13 positions matching TRBD2. The CDR3 runs to 13 residues. CDR1 and CDR2 from the germline V gene are WSHSY and SAAADI. The V segment lost 8 bases and the J segment 2 bases; nucleotides outside the gene matches: 0. The CDR3 is CASGTSGTYEQYF. CDR3 coding DNA: TGCGCCAGCGGGACTAGCGGGACCTACGAGCAGTACTTC.

This chain joins TRBV7-9 and TRBJ1-4; no reliable D call. Germline V gives CDR1 SEHNR, CDR2 FQNEAQ (reference sequence). Trimming cost V 3 bases and J 5 bases, with 10 bases left between them. The CDR3 covers 14 residues. Written as DNA, the CDR3 is TGTGCCAGCAGCTTTTCTCCTGCCAATGAAAAACTGTTTTTT. Translating gives CASSFSPANEKLFF.

The J gene is TRBJ2-3, the V gene TRBV29-1; the D gene is possibly TRBD1 (6 bases). The CDR3 loop spans 15 amino acids. Germline V gene lookup returns CDR1 SQVTM and CDR2 ANQGSEA. V was pared by 4 bases and J by 1 base, with 15 bases between. CDR3 bases: TGCAGCGTTGTTGTGAGGTCAGGGGGCACAGATACGCAGTATTTT. Translating it yields CSVVVRSGGTDTQYF.

The chain recombines TRBV27 with TRBJ1-5, with unresolved D. The CDR3 runs 13 residues. The ends were cut back, 2 bases at V and 3 bases at J, with 5 bases in the middle. The germline CDR1 and CDR2 sequences are MNHEY and SMNVEV (reference sequence). CDR3 DNA sequence: TGTGCCAGCAGTTTACAGATCAATCAGCCCCAGCATTTT. Residues: CASSLQINQPQHF.

The chain has TRBV7-9 and TRBJ2-7, with 9 bases matching TRBD1. With 5 bases clipped from V and 6 bases from J, the junction kept 14 bases outside the gene matches. Germline V gene sequence: CDR1 SEHNR, CDR2 FQNEAQ (reference sequence). The CDR3 is 16 amino acids. This CDR3 reads CASSTRAGQGLREQYF. CDR3 DNA sequence: TGTGCCAGCAGCACCAGGGCGGGACAGGGTCTTCGCGAGCAGTACTTC.

This chain joins TRBV5-6 and TRBJ2-7; TRBD1 matches at 7 bases. Unmatched junction bases numbered 12, after V lost 5 bases and J lost 1 base. CDR3 length: 16 residues. Germline CDR1 SGHDT, CDR2 YYEEEE. CDR3 sequence reads: CASRSGVGQVSYEQYF. The CDR3, as DNA: TGTGCCAGCAGGTCAGGCGTTGGACAGGTGTCCTACGAGCAGTACTTC.

V is TRBV27 and J is TRBJ2-7, with 12 bases that match TRBD1. The J segment lost 7 bases and the V segment lost 5 bases, leaving 9 bases of the junction unmatched. CDR1 and CDR2 from the germline V gene are MNHEY and SMNVEV (reference sequence). The CDR3 consists of 15 residues. The CDR3 sequence: CASSGQGQGAGEQYF. The CDR3 DNA follows: TGTGCCAGCAGTGGCCAGGGACAGGGGGCAGGAGAGCAGTACTTC.

With respect to this clone: One end of the junction is discordant with germline, which a read error may explain. CDR3 region: CASIVVRAKNIQYF. The DNA for the CDR3 is TGTGCCAGCATCGTAGTGAGGGCCAAAAACATTCAGTACTTC. V and J are TRBV9 and TRBJ2-4; D is ambiguous. The germline V gene has CDR1 SGDLS and CDR2 YYNGEE. The CDR3 sequence is 14 residues long.

The CDR3 sequence: CASSLGLAAQYNEQFF. The CDR3 region has the DNA TGCGCCAGCAGCTTGGGACTCGCGGCTCAATACAATGAGCAGTTCTTC. The genes are TRBV5-1 and TRBJ2-1; D uncertain. Germline CDR1 and CDR2: SGHRS and YFSETQ. V was trimmed by 0 bases and J by 4 bases, leaving 14 bases between them. CDR3 length equals 16 residues.

The chain uses TRBV5-5 and TRBJ2-1; D is undetermined. With 1 base removed from V and 4 bases from J, the gap between germline ends came to 6 bases. Germline V CDR1 and CDR2: SGHKS, YYEKEE (reference sequence). This CDR3 is built from 13 residues. This CDR3 reads CASSLTEYNEQFF. CDR3 in DNA: TGTGCCAGCAGCTTGACAGAATACAATGAGCAGTTCTTC. Using reference TRBV5-5 and TRBJ2-1 for the parts outside the CDR3, the full variable domain is DAGVTQSPTHLIKTRGQQVTLRCSPISGHKSVSWYQQVLGQGPQFIFQYYEKEERGRGNFPDRFSARQFPNYSSELNVNALLLGDSALYLCASSLTEYNEQFFGPGTRLTVL.

Here the CDR3 DNA reads TGTGCCAGCAGCTCGGGACCGACTAGCTCTGGAAACACCATATATTTT. It encodes CASSSGPTSSGNTIYF. The chain couples TRBV7-8 to TRBJ1-3; D may be TRBD1 (5 bases). The V gene lost 4 bases and the J gene lost 0 bases, with 13 bases spanning the gap. This CDR3 has 16 amino acids. Germline V gene data show CDR1 as SGHVS and CDR2 as FQNEAQ.

The chain employs TRBV2 and TRBJ2-2, with D maybe TRBD1 (7 bases). The CDR3 contains 17 residues. Germline V gene lookup returns CDR1 SNHLY and CDR2 FYNNEI. V lost 4 bases and J 3 bases, leaving 18 bases between the germline ends. The CDR3 reads CASSGRGQGVDTGELFF. Written as DNA, the CDR3 is TGTGCCAGCAGTGGCCGGGGGCAGGGGGTGGACACCGGGGAGCTGTTTTTT.

The J gene is TRBJ1-5, the V gene TRBV7-9; D is possibly TRBD1 (6 bases). V was cut by 5 bases and J by 6 bases, with 8 bases left in between. Germline assignment: CDR1 SEHNR and CDR2 FQNEAQ (reference sequence). CDR3 length: 12 residues. The CDR3 region has the DNA TGTGCCAGCAGCGCGGGGGCTCAGCCCCAGCATTTT. This encodes CASSAGAQPQHF.

The chain joins TRBV27 to TRBJ2-7; TRBD2 matches 12 bases. The CDR3 has 14 residues. Germline loops: CDR1 MNHEY, CDR2 SMNVEV (reference sequence). V was clipped by 2 bases and J by 6 bases; unmatched bases: 2. The DNA of the CDR3 is TGTGCCAGCAGTTTACTAGCGGGAGGGCGCGAGCAGTACTTC. As protein: CASSLLAGGREQYF.

The rearrangement uses TRBV27 and TRBJ1-2; unclear D gene. Germline V gives CDR1 MNHEY, CDR2 SMNVEV (reference sequence). The CDR3 contains 14 residues. Trimming removed 0 bases from V and 4 bases from J, with 9 bases in between. CDR3 residues: CASSLSGTIYGYTF. In DNA form, the CDR3 reads TGTGCCAGCAGTTTATCCGGCACCATCTATGGCTACACCTTC.

The chain recombines TRBV29-1 with TRBJ1-3; D ambiguous. The CDR3 length is 15 residues. Germline V gives CDR1 SQVTM, CDR2 ANQGSEA. The V and J ends lost 0 bases and 2 bases respectively, with 11 bases between them. The CDR3, as DNA: TGCAGCGTTGAAGACCCTCGGGTTACTGGAAACACCATATATTTT. This encodes CSVEDPRVTGNTIYF.

As to this clone: This CDR3 is also generated by other DNA sequences in the sample. This rearrangement joins TRBV27 to TRBJ2-1, with 10 bases aligning to TRBD2. Germline-derived CDR1 and CDR2 are MNHEY and SMNVEV (reference sequence). The CDR3 contains 14 residues. Trimming cost V 6 bases and J 4 bases; bases outside gene matches: 3. The CDR3 nucleotides read TGTGCCAGCAGCCCTAGCGGGAGATACAATGAGCAGTTCTTC. Protein sequence: CASSPSGRYNEQFF.

This clone was detected a few times. The rearrangement joins TRBV27 to TRBJ2-7; 7 bases agree with TRBD1. The CDR3 covers 15 residues. V lost 6 bases, J lost 0 bases, and 8 bases stayed unmatched. Germline values: CDR1 MNHEY, CDR2 SMNVEV (reference sequence). The CDR3 protein is CASRLGGPFSYEQYF. The CDR3 coding sequence is TGTGCCAGCAGGTTAGGGGGCCCCTTCTCCTACGAGCAGTACTTC.

This clone came up once. V gene TRBV28 combines with J gene TRBJ2-4; no clear D. Germline-derived CDR1 and CDR2 are MDHEN and SYDVKM. Trimming took off 5 bases at V and 1 base at J, with 18 bases between the two ends. This CDR3 contains 17 residues. The CDR3 DNA sequence: TGTGCCAGCAGTCCCCAGAGACTCGGCGGTGCCAAAAACATTCAGTACTTC. Protein sequence: CASSPQRLGGAKNIQYF. The complete variable domain, with remaining parts taken from reference TRBV28 and TRBJ2-4, reads DVKVTQSSRYLVKRTGEKVFLECVQDMDHENMFWYRQDPGLGLRLIYFSYDVKMKEKGDIPEGYSVSREKKERFSLILESASTNQTSMYLCASSPQRLGGAKNIQYFGAGTRLSVL.